The 25 T cell receptor beta chains reported below all come from one sample, sequenced in a study of ipilimumab plus nivolumab after autologous stem cell transplantation. The data were produced by immunoSEQ multiplex PCR, yet TCRdb's version contains in-frame clones alone and is incomplete. The sample records tens of thousands of clones, more than 85% being singletons. This sample comprised PBMCs, obtained in a trial of ipilimumab plus nivolumab as post-transplant consolidation. These receptors were taken from a male donor with multiple myeloma.

This clone came up once. V and J are TRBV28 and TRBJ2-7; either TRBD1 or TRBD2 may fit D (5 bases each). Germline-derived CDR1 and CDR2 are MDHEN and SYDVKM. This CDR3 has 16 residues. V was cut by 5 bases and J by 2 bases, with 19 bases left in between. The CDR3 loop reads CASSQTSGRRTYEQYF. The CDR3 region has the DNA TGTGCCAGCAGTCAAACCTCGGGACGGAGGACCTACGAGCAGTACTTC.

The chain employs TRBV7-3 and TRBJ1-1, with a weak D call TRBD1 (6 bases). Germline V gene lookup returns CDR1 SGHTA and CDR2 FQGTGA. The CDR3 totals 15 residues. Trimming removed 5 bases from V and 0 bases from J, with 13 bases in between. Here the CDR3 reads CASSRGGNMNTEAFF. The CDR3 DNA reads as TGTGCCAGCAGCCGAGGGGGGAATATGAACACTGAAGCTTTCTTT.

This clone was counted once. The chain carries TRBV18 and TRBJ2-5; 12 bases match TRBD2. The CDR3 sequence is 17 residues long. Per the germline V gene, CDR1 is KGHSH and CDR2 is LQKENI. J was trimmed by 5 bases and V by 3 bases; bases with no gene match: 10. CDR3 nucleotides: TGTGCCAGCTCACCTCAGAGGACTAGCGGGGCCGCGGAGACCCAGTACTTC. Translation gives CASSPQRTSGAAETQYF.

The rearrangement uses TRBV4-2 and TRBJ2-3, with TRBD1 identical over 7 bases. The junction had 6 bases not matched to a gene; V was cut back by 4 bases and J by 5 bases. This CDR3 contains 14 residues. The germline gives CDR1 LGHNA, CDR2 YNFKEQ. The DNA for the CDR3 is TGTGCCAGCAGCCCACGACAGGGTGGAGATACGCAGTATTTT. Translating it yields CASSPRQGGDTQYF.

J is TRBJ1-5 and V is TRBV9, with D hard to call. Deletions cut 4 bases from V and 5 bases from J, with 16 bases between. Germline V gene lookup returns CDR1 SGDLS and CDR2 YYNGEE. This CDR3 is built from 15 residues. The CDR3: CASSSRHGEDQPQHF. CDR3 DNA sequence: TGTGCCAGCAGCTCCCGACACGGAGAGGATCAGCCCCAGCATTTT.

The chain joins TRBV30 to TRBJ2-7, with D unclear. Trimming pared 1 base from V and 5 bases from J, leaving 6 bases between. CDR1 and CDR2 from the germline V gene are GTSNPN and SVGIG (reference sequence). This CDR3 is 11 amino acids long. CDR3 nucleotide sequence: TGTGCCTGGAGTGCTAGGAACGAGCAGTACTTC. As protein: CAWSARNEQYF.

The rearrangement joins TRBV6-5 to TRBJ2-2; 10 bases line up with TRBD1. The ends lost 2 bases at V and 4 bases at J; junction bases unmatched: 4. Germline V CDR1 and CDR2: MNHEY, SVGAGI. The CDR3 totals 16 residues. Here the CDR3 reads CASSYRRTGGTGELFF. The DNA for the CDR3 is TGTGCCAGCAGTTACCGTCGGACAGGGGGCACCGGGGAGCTGTTTTTT.

V and J are TRBV6-6 and TRBJ2-7; no clear D gene. This CDR3 has 16 amino acids. Trimming removed 4 bases from V and 0 bases from J, with 16 bases in between. Germline V gene lookup returns CDR1 MNHNY and CDR2 SVGAGI (reference sequence). CDR3 DNA sequence: TGTGCCAGCAGTTCCCCGGAGACCAGCTACTCCTACGAGCAGTACTTC. Translating it yields CASSSPETSYSYEQYF.

This chain connects TRBV19 to TRBJ1-5; TRBD1 is a possible D gene (6 bases). The CDR3 contains 17 residues. V dropped 3 bases and J dropped 0 bases, with 15 bases sitting between them. The germline CDR1 and CDR2 sequences are LNHDA and SQIVND (reference sequence). CDR3: CASSIPEDSDSNQPQHF. In DNA, the CDR3 is TGTGCCAGTAGTATCCCTGAGGACAGTGATAGCAATCAGCCCCAGCATTTT.

This chain joins TRBV5-1 and TRBJ1-4; a possible D gene is TRBD1 (5 bases). Germline CDR1 is SGHRS and CDR2 is YFSETQ. V was cut by 5 bases and J by 0 bases, with 11 bases left in between. This CDR3 has 15 residues. CDR3 nucleotide sequence: TGCGCCAGCAGAGCGCAGGGCGCAACTAATGAAAAACTGTTTTTT. This sequence encodes CASRAQGATNEKLFF.

In this sample, this clone turned up a few times. This chain joins TRBV5-1 and TRBJ2-5; 9 bases align to TRBD1. V was pared by 0 bases and J by 4 bases, with 10 bases of the junction left unmatched. This CDR3 has 17 residues. Germline V gene sequence: CDR1 SGHRS, CDR2 YFSETQ. CDR3 in DNA: TGCGCCAGCAGCTTGGGGGGCCAGGACAGGGGTGGAGAGACCCAGTACTTC. This translates into CASSLGGQDRGGETQYF.

The chain carries TRBV5-1 and TRBJ2-7, with TRBD2 as a possible D gene (6 bases). The CDR3 is 15 amino acids. V was trimmed by 1 base and J by 4 bases, leaving 15 bases between them. The V gene's germline CDR1 is SGHRS and CDR2 YFSETQ. CDR3 sequence reads: CASSLLEGAPYEQYF. In DNA, the CDR3 is TGCGCCAGCAGCTTGTTGGAGGGAGCCCCTTACGAGCAGTACTTC.

The chain uses TRBV19 and TRBJ2-2; 10 positions match TRBD1. The CDR3 contains 15 residues. Germline trimming cut 9 bases from V and 3 bases from J; bases unmatched to any gene: 7. CDR1 and CDR2 (germline): LNHDA, SQIVND (reference sequence). The CDR3 is CASSSGTGDTGELFF. The CDR3 DNA is TGTGCCAGCTCGTCCGGGACAGGGGACACCGGGGAGCTGTTTTTT.

The V and J genes are TRBV28 and TRBJ2-2; D perhaps matches TRBD2 (6 bases). From germline, CDR1 is MDHEN and CDR2 SYDVKM. CDR3 length equals 14 residues. Trimming took 6 bases from V and 10 from J, leaving 18 bases between them. The CDR3 reads CASSVTSSGAELFF. For the CDR3, the DNA is TGTGCCAGCAGCGTGACTAGTTCAGGCGCGGAGCTGTTTTTT.

CDR3 sequence: CASSPTDYEQYF. The DNA of the CDR3 is TGTGCCAGCTCGCCGACAGACTACGAGCAGTACTTC. This chain joins TRBV18 and TRBJ2-7; D possibly corresponds to TRBD1 (5 bases). Germline V gene data show CDR1 as KGHSH and CDR2 as LQKENI. The CDR3 loop spans 12 amino acids. The V end lost 6 bases, the J end lost 3 bases, and 9 bases lay between the germline ends. Full variable domain (rest looked up from reference TRBV18 and TRBJ2-7): NAGVMQNPRHLVRRRGQEARLRCSPMKGHSHVYWYRQLPEEGLKFMVYLQKENIIDESGMPKERFSAEFPKEGPSILRIQQVVRGDSAAYFCASSPTDYEQYFGPGTRLTVT.

The chain recombines TRBV5-4 with TRBJ2-1; TRBD2 aligns across 15 bases. J gave up 11 bases and V 3 bases, and 3 bases lay outside the gene matches. This CDR3 is built from 14 residues. Germline V gene lookup returns CDR1 SGHNT and CDR2 YYREEE (reference sequence). The CDR3 loop is CASSWGTSGGKQFF. The CDR3 nucleotides read TGTGCCAGCAGCTGGGGGACTAGCGGGGGGAAGCAGTTCTTC.

Note on this clone: An end of the junction does not agree with germline; a read error may underlie this. The chain uses TRBV7-7 and TRBJ2-7, with D tentatively TRBD2 (5 bases). CDR1 SSHAT and CDR2 FNYEAQ come from the germline V gene (reference sequence). This CDR3 is 13 amino acids long. CDR3 loop: CASSYGEAYEQYF. The CDR3 region has the DNA TGTGCTAGCAGCTACGGGGAAGCCTACGAGCAGTACTTC. The variable domain in full, with the rest retrieved from reference TRBV7-7 and TRBJ2-7, is GAGVSQSPRYKVTKRGQDVTLRCDPISSHATLYWYQQALGQGPEFLTYFNYEAQPDKSGLPSDRFSAERPEGSISTLTIQRTEQRDSAMYRCASSYGEAYEQYFGPGTRLTVT.

V gene TRBV28 combines with J gene TRBJ2-5, with a tentative D call TRBD2 (6 bases). There are 15 residues in the CDR3. Germline CDR1 MDHEN, CDR2 SYDVKM. V was trimmed by 2 bases and J by 1 base, leaving 11 bases between them. In DNA, the CDR3 is TGTGCCAGCAGTTTAGCCGACGGGGGCCAAGAGACCCAGTACTTC. Its protein product is CASSLADGGQETQYF.

V gene TRBV2 combines with J gene TRBJ2-7, with 8 bases aligning to TRBD1. The CDR3 runs to 15 residues. Germline CDR1 and CDR2: SNHLY and FYNNEI. V trimming: 7 bases; J trimming: 3 bases; junction bases outside the gene matches: 11. CDR3: CASNGVRTGHYEQYF. The CDR3 DNA reads TGTGCCAGCAACGGTGTGAGGACAGGGCACTACGAGCAGTACTTC.

V is TRBV6-4 and J is TRBJ1-1, with 9 bases that match TRBD1. Germline V gene sequence: CDR1 MRHNA, CDR2 SNTAGT. Germline trimming cut 3 bases from V and 5 bases from J; bases unmatched to any gene: 4. There are 14 residues in the CDR3. In DNA, the CDR3 is TGTGCCAGCAGTGAACAGGGGGCGCAAACTGAAGCTTTCTTT. It encodes CASSEQGAQTEAFF.

This chain links TRBV30 with TRBJ1-5; possible D gene TRBD1, 6 bases. CDR1 and CDR2 from the germline V gene are GTSNPN and SVGIG (reference sequence). V was trimmed by 0 bases and J by 7 bases, leaving 16 bases between them. The CDR3 is made up of 15 amino acids. The CDR3: CAWSVRGGGGQPQHF. The DNA for the CDR3 is TGTGCCTGGAGTGTACGGGGAGGGGGGGGGCAGCCCCAGCATTTT.

The V call is TRBV6-1, the J call TRBJ2-1; TRBD2 matches 11 bases. CDR3 size: 16 residues. Germline CDR1 and CDR2: MNHNS and SASEGT. The J segment lost 8 bases and the V segment lost 3 bases, leaving 9 bases of the junction unmatched. The CDR3 nucleotides read TGTGCCAGCAGTGAGAACCGACTAGCGGGAACCCATGAGCAGTTCTTC. It encodes CASSENRLAGTHEQFF.

The rearrangement joins TRBV7-2 to TRBJ2-3; 9 nucleotides match TRBD2. CDR3 length equals 15 residues. J gave up 3 bases and V 3 bases, and 4 bases lay outside the gene matches. Germline loops: CDR1 SGHTA, CDR2 FQGNSA. Here the CDR3 DNA reads TGTGCCAGCAGCTTGAATAGCGGGGGAACAGATACGCAGTATTTT. Its protein is CASSLNSGGTDTQYF.

V usage is TRBV5-1 and J usage is TRBJ2-3, with D tentatively TRBD1 (6 bases). V shed 6 bases and J shed 5 bases, with 13 bases lying between them. In germline, CDR1 is SGHRS, CDR2 YFSETQ. The length of the CDR3 is 13 residues. The CDR3 DNA reads TGCGCCAGCAAGGGGGAAGCGAGAGATACGCAGTATTTT. Translating it yields CASKGEARDTQYF.

The chain couples TRBV27 to TRBJ2-7, with TRBD2 matching over 13 bases. The germline gives CDR1 MNHEY, CDR2 SMNVEV (reference sequence). Germline trimming cut 5 bases from V and 2 bases from J; bases unmatched to any gene: 6. The CDR3 runs to 16 residues. The CDR3 spells CASSRRLAGGTYEQYF. CDR3 sequence (DNA): TGTGCCAGCAGTCGGCGACTAGCGGGAGGAACCTACGAGCAGTACTTC.